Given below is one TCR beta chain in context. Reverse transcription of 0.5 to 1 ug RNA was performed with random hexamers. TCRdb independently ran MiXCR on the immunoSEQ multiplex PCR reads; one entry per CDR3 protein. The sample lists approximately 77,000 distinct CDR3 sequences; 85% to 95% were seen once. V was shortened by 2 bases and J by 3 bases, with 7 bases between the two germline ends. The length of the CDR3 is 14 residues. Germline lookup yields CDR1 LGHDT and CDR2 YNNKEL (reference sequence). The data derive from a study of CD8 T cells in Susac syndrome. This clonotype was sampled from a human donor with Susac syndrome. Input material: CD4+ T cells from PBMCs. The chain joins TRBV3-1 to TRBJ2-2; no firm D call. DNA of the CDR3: TGTGCCAGCAGCCAAAGTGCTTACACCGGGGAGCTGTTTTTT. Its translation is CASSQSAYTGELFF.